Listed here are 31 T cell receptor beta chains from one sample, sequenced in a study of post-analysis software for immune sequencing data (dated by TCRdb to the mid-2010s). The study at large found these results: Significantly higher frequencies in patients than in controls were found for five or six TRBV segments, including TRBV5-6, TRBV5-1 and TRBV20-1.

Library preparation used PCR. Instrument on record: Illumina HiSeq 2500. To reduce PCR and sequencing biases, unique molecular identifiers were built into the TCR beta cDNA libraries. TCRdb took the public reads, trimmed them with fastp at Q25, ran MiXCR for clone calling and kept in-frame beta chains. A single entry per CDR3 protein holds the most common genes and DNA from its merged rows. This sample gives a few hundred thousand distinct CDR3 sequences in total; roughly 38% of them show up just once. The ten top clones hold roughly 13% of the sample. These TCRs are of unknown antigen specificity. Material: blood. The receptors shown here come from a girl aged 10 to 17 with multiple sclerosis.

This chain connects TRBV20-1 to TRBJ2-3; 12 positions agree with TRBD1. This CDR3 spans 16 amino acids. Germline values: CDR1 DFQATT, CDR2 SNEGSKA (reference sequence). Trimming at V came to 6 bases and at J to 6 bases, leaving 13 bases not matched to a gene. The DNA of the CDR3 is TGCAGTGCGCCGGACAAGGGACAGGGGGCAATGGATACGCAGTATTTT. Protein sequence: CSAPDKGQGAMDTQYF.

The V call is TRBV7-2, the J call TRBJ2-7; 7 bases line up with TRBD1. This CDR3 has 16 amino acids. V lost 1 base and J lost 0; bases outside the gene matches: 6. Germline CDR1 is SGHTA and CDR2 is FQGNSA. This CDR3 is CASSLDGRGSSYEQYF. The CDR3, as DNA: TGTGCCAGCAGCTTAGACGGCAGGGGGAGCTCCTACGAGCAGTACTTC.

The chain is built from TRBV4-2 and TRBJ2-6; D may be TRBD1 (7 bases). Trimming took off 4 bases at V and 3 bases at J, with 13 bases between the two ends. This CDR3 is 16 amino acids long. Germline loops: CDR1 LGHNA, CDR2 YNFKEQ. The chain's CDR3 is CASSLSRGDGANVLTF. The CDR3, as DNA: TGTGCCAGCAGCCTGAGCAGGGGGGATGGGGCCAACGTCCTGACTTTC.

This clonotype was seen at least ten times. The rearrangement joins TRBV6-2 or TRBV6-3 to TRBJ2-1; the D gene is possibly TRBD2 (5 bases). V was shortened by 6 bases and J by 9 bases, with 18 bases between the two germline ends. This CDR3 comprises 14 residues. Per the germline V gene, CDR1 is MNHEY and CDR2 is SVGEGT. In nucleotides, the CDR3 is TGTGCCAGCAGCCGTATGTTGGGAGCTGGTGAGCAGTTCTTC. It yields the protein CASSRMLGAGEQFF.

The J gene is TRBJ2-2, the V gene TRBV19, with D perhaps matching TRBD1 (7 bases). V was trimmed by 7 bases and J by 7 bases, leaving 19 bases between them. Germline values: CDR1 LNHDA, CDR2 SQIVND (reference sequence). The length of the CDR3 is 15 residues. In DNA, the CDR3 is TGTGCCAGTACCATGAGGAGGGGGCGAAACGGGGAGCTGTTTTTT. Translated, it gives CASTMRRGRNGELFF.

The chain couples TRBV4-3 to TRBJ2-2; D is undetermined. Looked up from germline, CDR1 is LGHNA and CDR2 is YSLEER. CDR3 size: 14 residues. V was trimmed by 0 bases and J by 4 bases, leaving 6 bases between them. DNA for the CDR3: TGCGCCAGCAGCCAAGACCCGGGCACCGGGGAGCTGTTTTTT. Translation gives CASSQDPGTGELFF.

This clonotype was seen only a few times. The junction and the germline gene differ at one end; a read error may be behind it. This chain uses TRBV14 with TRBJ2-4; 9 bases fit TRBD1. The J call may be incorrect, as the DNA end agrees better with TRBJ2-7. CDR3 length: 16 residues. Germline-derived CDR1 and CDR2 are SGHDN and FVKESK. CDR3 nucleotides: TGCGCCAGCAGCTTCGACAGGGGGAAAACTTTCAACGAGCAGTACTTC. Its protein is CASSFDRGKTFNEQYF.

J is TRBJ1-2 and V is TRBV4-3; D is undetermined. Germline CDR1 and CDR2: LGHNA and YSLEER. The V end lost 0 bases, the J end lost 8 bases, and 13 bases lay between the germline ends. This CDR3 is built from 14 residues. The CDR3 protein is CASSQERAALGYTF. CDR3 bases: TGCGCCAGCAGCCAAGAAAGAGCGGCTCTCGGCTACACCTTC.

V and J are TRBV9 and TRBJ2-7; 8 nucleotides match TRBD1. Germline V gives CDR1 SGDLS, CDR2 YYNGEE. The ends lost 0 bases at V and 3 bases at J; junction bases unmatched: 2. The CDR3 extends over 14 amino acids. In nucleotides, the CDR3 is TGTGCCAGCAGCGTAGGGACAGGGAACTACGAGCAGTACTTC. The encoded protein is CASSVGTGNYEQYF.

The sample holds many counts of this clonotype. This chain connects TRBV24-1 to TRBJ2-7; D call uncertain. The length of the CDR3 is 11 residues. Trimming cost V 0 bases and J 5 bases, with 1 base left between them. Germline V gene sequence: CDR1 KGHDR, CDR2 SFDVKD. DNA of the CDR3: TGTGCCACCAGTGATTTGAACGAGCAGTACTTC. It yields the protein CATSDLNEQYF.

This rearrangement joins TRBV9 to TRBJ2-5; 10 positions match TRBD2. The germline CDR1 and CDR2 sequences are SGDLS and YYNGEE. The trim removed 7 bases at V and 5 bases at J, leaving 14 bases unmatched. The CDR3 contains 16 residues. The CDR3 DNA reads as TGTGCCAGCGCCCTACTAGGGACTAGCGTCCTGGAGACCCAGTACTTC. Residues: CASALLGTSVLETQYF.

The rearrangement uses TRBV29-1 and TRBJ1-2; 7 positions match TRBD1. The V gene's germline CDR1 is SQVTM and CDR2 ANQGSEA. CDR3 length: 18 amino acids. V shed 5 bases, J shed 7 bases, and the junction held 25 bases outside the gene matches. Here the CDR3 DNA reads TGCAGCGTTCCTGGAATCCCGGGACAGAGGCTAAATACAGGTGGCTACACCTTC. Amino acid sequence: CSVPGIPGQRLNTGGYTF.

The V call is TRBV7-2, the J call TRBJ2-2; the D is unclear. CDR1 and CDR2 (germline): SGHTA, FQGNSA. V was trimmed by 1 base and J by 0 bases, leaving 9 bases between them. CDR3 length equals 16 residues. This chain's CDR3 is CASSLESATNTGELFF. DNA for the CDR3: TGTGCCAGCAGCTTAGAGAGCGCCACGAACACCGGGGAGCTGTTTTTT. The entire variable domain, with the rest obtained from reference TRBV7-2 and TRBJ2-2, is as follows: GAGVSQSPSNKVTEKGKDVELRCDPISGHTALYWYRQSLGQGLEFLIYFQGNSAPDKSGLPSDRFSAERTGGSVSTLTIQRTQQEDSAVYLCASSLESATNTGELFFGEGSRLTVL.

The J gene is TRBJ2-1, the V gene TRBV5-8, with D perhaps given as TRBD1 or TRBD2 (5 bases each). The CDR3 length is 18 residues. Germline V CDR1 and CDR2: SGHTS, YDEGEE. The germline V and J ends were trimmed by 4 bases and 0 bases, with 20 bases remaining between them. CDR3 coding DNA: TGTGCCAGCAGCCCCGGGGCCCAATCTATTCCCTCCTACAATGAGCAGTTCTTC. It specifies CASSPGAQSIPSYNEQFF.

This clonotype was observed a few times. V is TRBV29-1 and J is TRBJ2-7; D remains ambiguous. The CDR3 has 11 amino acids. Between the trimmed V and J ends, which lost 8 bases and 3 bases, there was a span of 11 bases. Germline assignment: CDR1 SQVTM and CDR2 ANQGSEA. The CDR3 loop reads CSCEVHYEQYF. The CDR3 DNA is TGCAGCTGCGAGGTTCACTACGAGCAGTACTTC.

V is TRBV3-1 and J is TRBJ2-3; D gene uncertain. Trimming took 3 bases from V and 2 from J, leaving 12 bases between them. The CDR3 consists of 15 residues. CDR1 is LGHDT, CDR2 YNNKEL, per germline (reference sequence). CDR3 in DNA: TGTGCCAGCAGCCAGACGGGCTATCACACAGATACGCAGTATTTT. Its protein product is CASSQTGYHTDTQYF.

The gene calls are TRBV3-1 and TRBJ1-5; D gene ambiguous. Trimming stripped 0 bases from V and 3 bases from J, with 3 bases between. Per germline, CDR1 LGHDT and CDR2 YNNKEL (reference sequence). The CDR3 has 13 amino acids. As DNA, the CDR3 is TGTGCCAGCAGCCAAGAATACAATCAGCCCCAGCATTTT. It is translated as CASSQEYNQPQHF. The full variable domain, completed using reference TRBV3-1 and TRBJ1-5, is DTAVSQTPKYLVTQMGNDKSIKCEQNLGHDTMYWYKQDSKKFLKIMFSYNNKELIINETVPNRFSPKSPDKAHLNLHINSLELGDSAVYFCASSQEYNQPQHFGDGTRLSIL.

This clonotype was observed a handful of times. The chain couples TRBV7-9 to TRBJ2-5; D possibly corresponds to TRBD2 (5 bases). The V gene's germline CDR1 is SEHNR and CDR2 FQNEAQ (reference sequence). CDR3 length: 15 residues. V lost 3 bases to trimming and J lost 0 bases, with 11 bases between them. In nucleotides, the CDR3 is TGTGCCAGCAGCTTTTCCGGGGATTACCAAGAGACCCAGTACTTC. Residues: CASSFSGDYQETQYF.

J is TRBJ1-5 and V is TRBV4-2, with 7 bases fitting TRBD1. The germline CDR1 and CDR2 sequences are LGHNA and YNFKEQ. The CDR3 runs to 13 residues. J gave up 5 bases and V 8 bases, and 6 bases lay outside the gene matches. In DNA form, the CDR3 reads TGTGCCAGCCAGGACAGGCCTGATCAGCCCCAGCATTTT. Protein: CASQDRPDQPQHF.

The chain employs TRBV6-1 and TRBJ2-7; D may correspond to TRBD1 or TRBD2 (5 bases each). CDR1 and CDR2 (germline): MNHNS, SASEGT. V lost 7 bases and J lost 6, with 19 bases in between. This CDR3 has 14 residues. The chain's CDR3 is CASTPVGTVSEQYF. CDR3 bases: TGTGCCAGCACGCCTGTCGGGACGGTTTCCGAGCAGTACTTC.

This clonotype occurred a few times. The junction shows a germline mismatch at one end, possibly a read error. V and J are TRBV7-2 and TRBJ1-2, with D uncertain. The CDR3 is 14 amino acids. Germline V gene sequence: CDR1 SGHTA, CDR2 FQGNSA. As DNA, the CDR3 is TGTGCCAGCAGATTATCCTTGGAGAACTATGGCCACACCTTC. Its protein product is CASRLSLENYGHTF.

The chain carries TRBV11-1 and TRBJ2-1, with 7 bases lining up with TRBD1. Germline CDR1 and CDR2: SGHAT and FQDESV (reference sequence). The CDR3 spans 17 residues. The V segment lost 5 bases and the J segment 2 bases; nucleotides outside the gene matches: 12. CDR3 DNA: TGTGCCAGCAGCCCCAGTTTCAGGGGGACAACCTACAATGAGCAGTTCTTC. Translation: CASSPSFRGTTYNEQFF.

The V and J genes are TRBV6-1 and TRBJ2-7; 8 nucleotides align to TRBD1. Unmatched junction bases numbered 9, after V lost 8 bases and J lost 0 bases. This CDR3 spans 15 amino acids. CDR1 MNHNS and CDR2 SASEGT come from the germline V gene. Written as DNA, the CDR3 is TGTGCCAGCTGCGACAGGGGAACCCACTCCTACGAGCAGTACTTC. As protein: CASCDRGTHSYEQYF.

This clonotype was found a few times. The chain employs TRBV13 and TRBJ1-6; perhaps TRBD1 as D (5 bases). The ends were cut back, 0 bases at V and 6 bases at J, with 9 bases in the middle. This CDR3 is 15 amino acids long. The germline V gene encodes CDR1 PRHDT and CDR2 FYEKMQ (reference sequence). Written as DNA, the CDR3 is TGTGCCAGCAGCTTAGGAGGGGAAGGTAATTCACCCCTCCACTTT. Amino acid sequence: CASSLGGEGNSPLHF.

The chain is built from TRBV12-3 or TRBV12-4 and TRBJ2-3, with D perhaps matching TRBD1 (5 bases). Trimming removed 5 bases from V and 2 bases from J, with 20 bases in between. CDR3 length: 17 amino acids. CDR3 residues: CASSHNLGQPLTDTQYF. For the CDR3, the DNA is TGTGCCAGCAGTCATAATCTTGGACAACCTCTCACAGATACGCAGTATTTT.

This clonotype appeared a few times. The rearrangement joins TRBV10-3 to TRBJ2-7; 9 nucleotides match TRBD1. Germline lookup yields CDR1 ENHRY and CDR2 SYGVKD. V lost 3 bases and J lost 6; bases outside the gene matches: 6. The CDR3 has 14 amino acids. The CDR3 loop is CAISDRTGVGEQYF. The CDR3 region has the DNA TGTGCCATCAGTGACAGGACAGGGGTAGGCGAGCAGTACTTC.

The DNA for the CDR3 is TGTGCCAGCAGCTCGCGAAGCGGGGGGATCCCCGGGGAGCTGTTTTTT. Encoded protein: CASSSRSGGIPGELFF. The chain combines TRBV7-2 with TRBJ2-2; TRBD2 agrees at 9 bases. The CDR3 loop spans 16 amino acids. Germline loops: CDR1 SGHTA, CDR2 FQGNSA. V lost 4 bases to trimming and J lost 6 bases; unmatched junction nucleotides: 9.

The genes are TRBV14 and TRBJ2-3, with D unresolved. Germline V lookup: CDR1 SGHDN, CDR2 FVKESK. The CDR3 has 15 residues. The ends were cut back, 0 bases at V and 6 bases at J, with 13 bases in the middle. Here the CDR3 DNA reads TGTGCCAGCAGCCAAGAAGCGATAGCTAGGGATACGCAGTATTTT. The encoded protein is CASSQEAIARDTQYF.

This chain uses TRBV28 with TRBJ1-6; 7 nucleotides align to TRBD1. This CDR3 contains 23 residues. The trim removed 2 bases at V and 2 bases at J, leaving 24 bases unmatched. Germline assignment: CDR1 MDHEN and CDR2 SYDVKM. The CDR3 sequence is CASSLGTISIHHRGGTYNSPLHF. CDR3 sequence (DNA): TGTGCCAGCAGTTTAGGGACTATCTCGATTCATCACAGGGGAGGGACCTATAATTCACCCCTCCACTTT. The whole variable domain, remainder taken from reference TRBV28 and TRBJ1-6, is DVKVTQSSRYLVKRTGEKVFLECVQDMDHENMFWYRQDPGLGLRLIYFSYDVKMKEKGDIPEGYSVSREKKERFSLILESASTNQTSMYLCASSLGTISIHHRGGTYNSPLHFGNGTRLTVT.

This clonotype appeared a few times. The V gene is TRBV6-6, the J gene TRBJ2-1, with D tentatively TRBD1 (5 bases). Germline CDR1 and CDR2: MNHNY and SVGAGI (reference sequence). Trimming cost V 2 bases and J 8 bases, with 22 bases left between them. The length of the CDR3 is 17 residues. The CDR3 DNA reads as TGTGCCAGCAGTTACATTAGGGCAGCTAGGGGTCGGGATGAGCAGTTCTTC. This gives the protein CASSYIRAARGRDEQFF.

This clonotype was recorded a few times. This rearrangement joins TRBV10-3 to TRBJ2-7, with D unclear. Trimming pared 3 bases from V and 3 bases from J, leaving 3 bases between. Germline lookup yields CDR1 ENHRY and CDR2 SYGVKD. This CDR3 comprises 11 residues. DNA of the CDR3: TGTGCCATCAGTGATGACTACGAGCAGTACTTC. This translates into CAISDDYEQYF.